The sequence of this T cell receptor (beta chain) was determined in a study of cytomegalovirus exposure and HLA in healthy donors. As for the donors, each was a healthy bone marrow donor. The PCR was carried out with 60 Vbeta primers and 13 Jbeta primers. The protocol was immunoSEQ multiplex PCR, while the TCRdb copy is restricted to in-frame clones and leaves out a portion. The data show about 160,000 clones, 70% to 90% seen once. The germline CDR1 and CDR2 sequences are MDHEN and SYDVKM. The CDR3 loop spans 20 amino acids. V shed 8 bases and J 0 bases; nucleotides not matched to a gene: 22. This sequence joins TRBV28 and TRBJ1-5; 7 bases agree with TRBD1. The material sequenced was PBMCs. This clonotype was sampled from a woman aged 25 to 39 in good health and CMV-seronegative. The CDR3 DNA reads as TGTGCCAGCCAACCACTTCATAGACAGGGACGAGCAGATAGCAATCAGCCCCAGCATTTT. Translation gives CASQPLHRQGRADSNQPQHF.